The clone carrying this TCR beta chain was observed a single time. Its antigen remains unidentified. Sequencing used immunoSEQ multiplex PCR; TCRdb keeps in-frame clones, though not all of them. The sample lists around 50,000 clones; approximately 89% were seen once. This entry belongs to a study of OX40 agonist ivuxolimab in advanced cancers. Overall study: The patients got ivuxolimab, which is an agonistic anti-OX40 (CD134) antibody. Patients with prior anti-PD-1, anti-PD-L1 or anti-CTLA-4 therapy were eligible; roughly 41% had some. Males comprised about 84% of the group, whose mean age was about 61 years (range about 20 to 90).

Trimming took off 4 bases at V and 7 bases at J, with 18 bases between the two ends. Germline assignment: CDR1 SGHNT and CDR2 YYREEE (reference sequence). The CDR3 contains 14 residues. Broader study findings: CD8+ T cells (on average) carried more expanded clones than CD4+ T cells.

The clonotype originates from an adult with an advanced solid tumor such as melanoma, head and neck, liver or kidney cancer. J is TRBJ2-7 and V is TRBV5-4, with D possibly being TRBD2 (7 bases). The sample in question was CD4+ or CD8+ T cells sorted from blood, obtained in a trial of the OX40 agonist ivuxolimab. The CDR3 spells CASSLGGGPLEQYF. The CDR3 coding sequence is TGTGCCAGCAGCCTAGGCGGGGGCCCTCTGGAGCAGTACTTC.